The 14 T cell receptor beta chains listed next were all sequenced from one sample in a study of T cell repertoires in cytomegalovirus infection. TCRdb reprocessed the reads with MiXCR, giving one entry per CDR3 protein. The sample yields 450,000 to 550,000 distinct CDR3 sequences, under 45% seen once. What these receptors recognize is not known. Specimen: cultured PBMCs, collected from culture after CMV antigen stimulation. The receptor set was obtained from a human donor in good health (CMV status not recorded). Some clones in this sample may be carry-over from other donors' samples.

This clonotype was detected only a few times. The chain employs TRBV7-2 and TRBJ2-3, with D tentatively TRBD2 (6 bases). Trimming shortened V by 4 bases and J by 2 bases, and 19 bases separated the two germline ends. There are 17 residues in the CDR3. Per the germline V gene, CDR1 is SGHTA and CDR2 is FQGNSA. Here the CDR3 DNA reads TGTGCCAGCAGCTCGGCAGCCGGGACTTTTCTCACAGATACGCAGTATTTT. Translating gives CASSSAAGTFLTDTQYF.

This chain uses TRBV12-3 or TRBV12-4 with TRBJ1-3, with a possible D match to TRBD1 (5 bases). Trimming stripped 2 bases from V and 8 bases from J, with 19 bases between. This CDR3 has 16 residues. This CDR3 reads CASSLPLGAPADTIYF. CDR3 DNA: TGTGCCAGCAGTTTACCGTTAGGGGCCCCCGCGGACACCATATATTTT.

The chain uses TRBV7-2 and TRBJ2-3; D remains ambiguous. CDR1 SGHTA and CDR2 FQGNSA come from the germline V gene. The CDR3 is 14 amino acids. Trimming removed 2 bases at V and 0 bases at J, with 6 bases between. CDR3 protein: CASSLLPSTDTQYF. In nucleotides, the CDR3 is TGTGCCAGCAGCTTACTGCCCAGCACAGATACGCAGTATTTT. The entire variable domain, with the rest obtained from reference TRBV7-2 and TRBJ2-3, is as follows: GAGVSQSPSNKVTEKGKDVELRCDPISGHTALYWYRQSLGQGLEFLIYFQGNSAPDKSGLPSDRFSAERTGGSVSTLTIQRTQQEDSAVYLCASSLLPSTDTQYFGPGTRLTVL.

The chain links TRBV6-4 to TRBJ2-1; D not certain. The CDR3 runs 13 residues. Between the trimmed V and J ends, which lost 3 bases and 7 bases, there was a span of 10 bases. CDR1 and CDR2 (germline): MRHNA, SNTAGT. CDR3 region: CASSETRTNEQFF. DNA for the CDR3: TGTGCCAGCAGTGAAACCCGAACTAATGAGCAGTTCTTC.

J is TRBJ2-5 and V is TRBV5-6, with 7 bases aligning to TRBD2. CDR1 and CDR2 from the germline V gene are SGHDT and YYEEEE. Unmatched junction bases numbered 11, after V lost 4 bases and J lost 5 bases. The CDR3 totals 15 residues. CDR3 protein: CASSRRLSSGETQYF. In DNA form, the CDR3 reads TGTGCCAGCAGCCGGCGGCTGTCTAGCGGTGAGACCCAGTACTTC.

The sample holds one count of this clonotype. This sequence joins TRBV20-1 and TRBJ1-5; TRBD1 matches at 8 bases. Germline V gives CDR1 DFQATT, CDR2 SNEGSKA (reference sequence). The CDR3 totals 16 residues. Trimming took 1 base from V and 3 from J; bases not matched to a gene: 8. Written as DNA, the CDR3 is TGCAGTGCTAGAGCCCGCTGGACAGGGCCCAATCAGCCCCAGCATTTT. Protein product: CSARARWTGPNQPQHF.

The chain has TRBV6-6 and TRBJ1-1; the D gene is possibly TRBD1 (6 bases). Trimming took off 7 bases at V and 7 bases at J, with 19 bases between the two ends. Germline CDR1 MNHNY, CDR2 SVGAGI (reference sequence). This CDR3 has 14 amino acids. CDR3 sequence: CASTQSRGLIEAFF. Here the CDR3 DNA reads TGTGCCAGCACCCAATCCAGGGGCTTAATTGAAGCTTTCTTT.

The chain employs TRBV6-2 or TRBV6-3 and TRBJ2-1; 11 nucleotides agree with TRBD2. CDR1 is MNHEY and CDR2 is SVGEGT in the germline V gene. V dropped 6 bases and J dropped 5; count of bases not matched to a gene: 6. CDR3 length equals 15 residues. Here the CDR3 DNA reads TGTGCCAGCAGCCACTTAGCGGGAGGGAACAATGAGCAGTTCTTC. Translating it yields CASSHLAGGNNEQFF.

This sequence joins TRBV6-1 and TRBJ2-7; TRBD1 matches 8 bases. J was trimmed by 1 base and V by 7 bases; bases with no gene match: 9. The length of the CDR3 is 15 residues. The germline V gene encodes CDR1 MNHNS and CDR2 SASEGT. The chain's CDR3 is CASISTGEVSYEQYF. For the CDR3, the DNA is TGTGCCAGCATCTCGACAGGGGAAGTATCCTACGAGCAGTACTTC.

This clonotype turned up a few times. The rearrangement joins TRBV7-2 to TRBJ2-5; 14 nucleotides agree with TRBD2. CDR3 length equals 15 residues. Germline CDR1 SGHTA, CDR2 FQGNSA. The V and J ends lost 3 bases and 5 bases, in that order; junction bases with no gene match: 2. Here the CDR3 reads CASSLGTSGSETQYF. CDR3 in DNA: TGTGCCAGCAGCTTGGGGACTAGCGGGAGTGAGACCCAGTACTTC.

The DNA for the CDR3 is TGTGCCAGCAGTGTCTGGGACAGTCACACTGAAGCTTTCTTT. Translated: CASSVWDSHTEAFF. The chain has TRBV12-3 or TRBV12-4 and TRBJ1-1; 7 bases align to TRBD1. CDR3 length equals 14 residues. The trim removed 5 bases at V and 3 bases at J, leaving 6 bases unmatched.

The rearrangement joins TRBV12-3 or TRBV12-4 to TRBJ1-5; 9 bases match TRBD1. The CDR3 is made up of 15 amino acids. V trimming: 5 bases; J trimming: 5 bases; junction bases outside the gene matches: 7. CDR3 nucleotides: TGTGCCAGCAGTAAGCGCGGGACAGGGCATCAGCCCCAGCATTTT. It codes for CASSKRGTGHQPQHF.

The chain has TRBV7-2 and TRBJ2-7, with a possible D match to TRBD2 (6 bases). Looked up from germline, CDR1 is SGHTA and CDR2 is FQGNSA. V lost 1 base and J 5 bases, leaving 15 bases between the germline ends. This CDR3 contains 15 residues. For the CDR3, the DNA is TGTGCCAGCAGCTTAGGAGCTAGCGTTTATGACGAGCAGTACTTC. Its protein product is CASSLGASVYDEQYF.

This clonotype has just a few counts. The chain uses TRBV12-3 or TRBV12-4 and TRBJ2-7, with 15 nucleotides matching TRBD2. The CDR3 has 17 amino acids. Trimming cost V 4 bases and J 0 bases; bases outside gene matches: 4. DNA for the CDR3: TGTGCCAGCAGTTGGACTAGCGGGAGGGTATACTCCTACGAGCAGTACTTC. Amino acids: CASSWTSGRVYSYEQYF.